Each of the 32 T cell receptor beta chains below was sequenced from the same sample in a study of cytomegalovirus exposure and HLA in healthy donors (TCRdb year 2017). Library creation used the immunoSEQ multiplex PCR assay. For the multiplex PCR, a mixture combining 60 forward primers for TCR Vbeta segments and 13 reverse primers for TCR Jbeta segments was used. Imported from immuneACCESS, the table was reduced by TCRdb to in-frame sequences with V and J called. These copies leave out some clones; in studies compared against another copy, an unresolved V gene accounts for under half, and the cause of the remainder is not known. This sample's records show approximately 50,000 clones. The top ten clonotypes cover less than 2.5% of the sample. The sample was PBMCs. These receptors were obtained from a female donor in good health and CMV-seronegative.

In DNA, the CDR3 is TGTGCCAGCAGCTCCGGGACAGGGCACACCGGGGAGCTGTTTTTT. Translating it yields CASSSGTGHTGELFF. The chain links TRBV5-4 to TRBJ2-2; 9 bases match TRBD1. V shed 3 bases, J shed 3 bases, and the junction held 3 bases outside the gene matches. This CDR3 is built from 15 residues. The germline gives CDR1 SGHNT, CDR2 YYREEE (reference sequence). Drawing the rest from reference TRBV5-4 and TRBJ2-2, the complete variable domain is ETGVTQSPTHLIKTRGQQVTLRCSSQSGHNTVSWYQQALGQGPQFIFQYYREEENGRGNFPPRFSGLQFPNYSSELNVNALELDDSALYLCASSSGTGHTGELFFGEGSRLTVL.

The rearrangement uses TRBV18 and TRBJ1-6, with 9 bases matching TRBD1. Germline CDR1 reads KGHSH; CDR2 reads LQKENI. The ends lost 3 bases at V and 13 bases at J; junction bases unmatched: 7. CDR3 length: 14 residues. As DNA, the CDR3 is TGTGCCAGCTCACCGGGACAGGGATCGGGGCCCCTCCACTTT. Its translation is CASSPGQGSGPLHF.

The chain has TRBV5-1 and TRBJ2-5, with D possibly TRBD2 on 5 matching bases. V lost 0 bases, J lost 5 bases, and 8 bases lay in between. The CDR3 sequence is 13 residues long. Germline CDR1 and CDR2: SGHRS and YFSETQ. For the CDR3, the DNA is TGCGCCAGCAGCTTGGGGCCGGGGGAGACCCAGTACTTC. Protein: CASSLGPGETQYF.

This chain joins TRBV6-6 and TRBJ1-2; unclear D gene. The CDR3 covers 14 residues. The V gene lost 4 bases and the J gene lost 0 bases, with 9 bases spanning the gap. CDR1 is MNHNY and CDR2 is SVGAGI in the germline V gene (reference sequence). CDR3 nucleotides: TGTGCCAGCAGTTCAACGCAGGCTAACTATGGCTACACCTTC. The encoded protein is CASSSTQANYGYTF.

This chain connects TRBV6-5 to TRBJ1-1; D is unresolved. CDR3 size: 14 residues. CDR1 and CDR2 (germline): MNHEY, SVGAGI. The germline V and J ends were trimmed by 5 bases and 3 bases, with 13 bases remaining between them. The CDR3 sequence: CASSPPGRHTEAFF. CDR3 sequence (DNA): TGTGCCAGCAGTCCACCCGGGAGACACACTGAAGCTTTCTTT.

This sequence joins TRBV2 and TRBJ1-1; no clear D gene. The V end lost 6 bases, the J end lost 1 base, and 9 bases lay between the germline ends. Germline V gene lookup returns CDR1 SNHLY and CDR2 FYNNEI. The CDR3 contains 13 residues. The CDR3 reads CASRKRENTEAFF. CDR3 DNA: TGTGCCAGCAGAAAACGGGAGAACACTGAAGCTTTCTTT.

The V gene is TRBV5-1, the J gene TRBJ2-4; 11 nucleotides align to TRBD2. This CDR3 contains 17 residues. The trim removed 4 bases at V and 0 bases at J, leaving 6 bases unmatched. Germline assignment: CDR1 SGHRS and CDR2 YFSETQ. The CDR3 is CASSPGLAEIAKNIQYF. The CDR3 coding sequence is TGCGCCAGCAGCCCGGGACTAGCGGAGATAGCCAAAAACATTCAGTACTTC.

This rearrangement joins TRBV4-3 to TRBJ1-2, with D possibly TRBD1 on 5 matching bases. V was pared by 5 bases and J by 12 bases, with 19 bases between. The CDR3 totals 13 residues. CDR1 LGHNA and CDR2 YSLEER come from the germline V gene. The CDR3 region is CASSESARQGDTF. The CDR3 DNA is TGCGCCAGCAGCGAATCCGCGCGCCAGGGCGACACCTTC.

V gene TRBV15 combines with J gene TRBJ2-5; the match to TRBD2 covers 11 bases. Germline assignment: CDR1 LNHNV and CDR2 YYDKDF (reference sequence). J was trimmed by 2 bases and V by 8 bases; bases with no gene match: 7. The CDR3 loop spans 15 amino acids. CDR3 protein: CATGGLAGGQETQYF. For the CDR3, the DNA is TGTGCCACCGGAGGGCTAGCGGGGGGACAAGAGACCCAGTACTTC. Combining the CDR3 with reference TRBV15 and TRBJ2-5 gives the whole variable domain DAMVIQNPRYQVTQFGKPVTLSCSQTLNHNVMYWYQQKSSQAPKLLFHYYDKDFNNEADTPDNFQSRRPNTSFCFLDIRSPGLGDTAMYLCATGGLAGGQETQYFGPGTRLLVL.

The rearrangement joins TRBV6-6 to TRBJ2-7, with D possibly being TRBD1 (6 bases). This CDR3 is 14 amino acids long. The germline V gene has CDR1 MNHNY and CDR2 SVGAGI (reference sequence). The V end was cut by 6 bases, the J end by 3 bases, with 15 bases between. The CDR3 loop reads CASRKTGWGYEQYF. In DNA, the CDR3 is TGTGCCAGCAGGAAAACAGGGTGGGGCTACGAGCAGTACTTC.

CDR3 sequence (DNA): TGTGCCAGCAGTGGACTAGACTCAGATACGCAGTATTTT. Protein sequence: CASSGLDSDTQYF. The chain couples TRBV2 to TRBJ2-3; maybe TRBD2 (6 bases). The CDR3 runs to 13 residues. Trimming removed 4 bases from V and 4 bases from J, with 9 bases in between. Germline V gene lookup returns CDR1 SNHLY and CDR2 FYNNEI.

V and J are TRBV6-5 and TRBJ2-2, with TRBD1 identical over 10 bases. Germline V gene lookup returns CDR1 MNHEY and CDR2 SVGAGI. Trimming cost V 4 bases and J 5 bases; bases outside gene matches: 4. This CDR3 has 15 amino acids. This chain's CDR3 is CASSWTGGGTGELFF. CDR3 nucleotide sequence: TGTGCCAGCAGTTGGACAGGGGGAGGAACCGGGGAGCTGTTTTTT.

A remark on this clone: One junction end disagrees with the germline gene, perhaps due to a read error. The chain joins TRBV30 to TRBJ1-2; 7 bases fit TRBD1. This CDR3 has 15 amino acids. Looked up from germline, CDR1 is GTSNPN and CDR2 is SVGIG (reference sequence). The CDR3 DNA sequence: TGTGCCGGGAGTGACCTTGTCAGGGGGTCGTATGGCTACACCTTC. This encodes CAGSDLVRGSYGYTF.

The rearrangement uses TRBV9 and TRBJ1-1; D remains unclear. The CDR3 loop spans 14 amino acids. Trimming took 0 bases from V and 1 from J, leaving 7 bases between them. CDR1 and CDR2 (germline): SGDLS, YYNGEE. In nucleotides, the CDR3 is TGTGCCAGCAGCGTAGAGCTAACGAACACTGAAGCTTTCTTT. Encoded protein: CASSVELTNTEAFF. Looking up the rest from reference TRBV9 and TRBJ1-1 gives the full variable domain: DSGVTQTPKHLITATGQRVTLRCSPRSGDLSVYWYQQSLDQGLQFLIQYYNGEERAKGNILERFSAQQFPDLHSELNLSSLELGDSALYFCASSVELTNTEAFFGQGTRLTVV.

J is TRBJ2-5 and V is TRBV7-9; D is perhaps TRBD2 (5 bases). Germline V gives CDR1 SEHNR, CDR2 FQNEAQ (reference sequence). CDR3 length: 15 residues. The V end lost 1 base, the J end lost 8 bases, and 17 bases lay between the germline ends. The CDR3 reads CASSLVSGSSFTQYF. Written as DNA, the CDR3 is TGTGCCAGCAGCTTAGTCAGCGGATCCTCGTTTACCCAGTACTTC.

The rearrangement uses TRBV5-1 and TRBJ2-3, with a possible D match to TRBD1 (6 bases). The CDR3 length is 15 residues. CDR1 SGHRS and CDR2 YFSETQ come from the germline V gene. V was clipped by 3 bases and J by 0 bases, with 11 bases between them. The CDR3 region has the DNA TGCGCCAGCAGCTCCACAGGGCCTAGCACAGATACGCAGTATTTT. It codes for CASSSTGPSTDTQYF.

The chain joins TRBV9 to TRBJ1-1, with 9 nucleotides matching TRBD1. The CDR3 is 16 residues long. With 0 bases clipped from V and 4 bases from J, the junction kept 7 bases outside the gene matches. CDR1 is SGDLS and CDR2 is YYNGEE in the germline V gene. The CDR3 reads CASSVGLKQGATEAFF. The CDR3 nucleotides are TGTGCCAGCAGCGTAGGGTTAAAACAGGGGGCCACTGAAGCTTTCTTT.

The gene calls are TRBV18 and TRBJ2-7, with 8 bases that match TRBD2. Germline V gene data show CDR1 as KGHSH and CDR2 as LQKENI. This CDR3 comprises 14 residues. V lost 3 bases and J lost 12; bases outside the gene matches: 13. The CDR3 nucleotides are TGTGCCAGCTCACCCACAGCCGGGGGGGCGACTTTGTACTTC. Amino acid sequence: CASSPTAGGATLYF. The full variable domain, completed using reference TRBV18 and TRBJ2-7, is NAGVMQNPRHLVRRRGQEARLRCSPMKGHSHVYWYRQLPEEGLKFMVYLQKENIIDESGMPKERFSAEFPKEGPSILRIQQVVRGDSAAYFCASSPTAGGATLYFGPGTRLTVT.

CDR3: CASSYLGREKETQYF. CDR3 sequence (DNA): TGTGCCAGCAGTTACCTCGGACGGGAGAAGGAGACCCAGTACTTC. The gene calls are TRBV6-6 and TRBJ2-5, with D possibly matching TRBD2 (6 bases). This CDR3 is built from 15 residues. CDR1 and CDR2 (germline): MNHNY, SVGAGI (reference sequence). V was cut by 2 bases and J by 5 bases, with 15 bases left in between.

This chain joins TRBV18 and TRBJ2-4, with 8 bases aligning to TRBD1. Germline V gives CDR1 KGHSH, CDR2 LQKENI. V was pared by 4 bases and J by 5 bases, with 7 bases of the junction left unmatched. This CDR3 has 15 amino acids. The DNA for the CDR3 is TGTGCCAGCTCACTTGCAGGGGGCTGGGAAAACATTCAGTACTTC. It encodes CASSLAGGWENIQYF.

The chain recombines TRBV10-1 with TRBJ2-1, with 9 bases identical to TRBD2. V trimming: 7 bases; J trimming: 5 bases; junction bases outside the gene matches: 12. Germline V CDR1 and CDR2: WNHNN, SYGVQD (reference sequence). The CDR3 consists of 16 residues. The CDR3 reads CASNGGRAPRDNEQFF. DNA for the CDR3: TGCGCCAGCAACGGCGGGAGGGCCCCTCGAGACAATGAGCAGTTCTTC.

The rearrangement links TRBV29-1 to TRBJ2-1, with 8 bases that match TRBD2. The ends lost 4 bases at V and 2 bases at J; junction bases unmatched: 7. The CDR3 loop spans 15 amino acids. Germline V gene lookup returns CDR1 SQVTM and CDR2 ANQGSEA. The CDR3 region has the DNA TGCAGCGTTGTCTCTTCGGGACTAGCCTACAATGAGCAGTTCTTC. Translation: CSVVSSGLAYNEQFF.

The CDR3 is CSGADRDYGYTF. For the CDR3, the DNA is TGCAGCGGGGCGGACAGGGACTATGGCTACACCTTC. The rearrangement uses TRBV29-1 and TRBJ1-2; 8 positions match TRBD1. V trimming: 7 bases; J trimming: 3 bases; junction bases outside the gene matches: 4. This CDR3 comprises 12 residues. Germline V gene data show CDR1 as SQVTM and CDR2 as ANQGSEA.

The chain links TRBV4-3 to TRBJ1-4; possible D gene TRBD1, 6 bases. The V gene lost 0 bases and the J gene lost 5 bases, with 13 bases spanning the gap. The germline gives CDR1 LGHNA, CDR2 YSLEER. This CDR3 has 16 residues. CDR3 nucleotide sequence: TGCGCCAGCAGCCAAGATAGTCAGGGGCTAAATGAAAAACTGTTTTTT. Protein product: CASSQDSQGLNEKLFF.

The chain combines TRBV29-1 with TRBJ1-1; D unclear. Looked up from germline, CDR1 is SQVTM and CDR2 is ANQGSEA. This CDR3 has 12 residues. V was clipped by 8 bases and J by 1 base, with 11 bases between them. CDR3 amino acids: CSHLQTNTEAFF. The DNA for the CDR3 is TGCAGCCACTTACAGACGAACACTGAAGCTTTCTTT. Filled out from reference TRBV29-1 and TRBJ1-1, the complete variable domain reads SAVISQKPSRDICQRGTSLTIQCQVDSQVTMMFWYRQQPGQSLTLIATANQGSEATYESGFVIDKFPISRPNLTFSTLTVSNMSPEDSSIYLCSHLQTNTEAFFGQGTRLTVV.

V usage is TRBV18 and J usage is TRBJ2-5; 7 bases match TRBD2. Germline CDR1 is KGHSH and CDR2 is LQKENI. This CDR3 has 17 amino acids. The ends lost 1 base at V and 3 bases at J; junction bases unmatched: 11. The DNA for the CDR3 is TGTGCCAGCTCACCACTTGTGGGATCTAGCGGTAAAGAGACCCAGTACTTC. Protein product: CASSPLVGSSGKETQYF.

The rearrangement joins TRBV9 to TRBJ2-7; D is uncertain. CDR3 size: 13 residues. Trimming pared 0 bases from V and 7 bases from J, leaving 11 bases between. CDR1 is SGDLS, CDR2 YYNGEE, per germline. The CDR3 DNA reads TGTGCCAGCAGCGTAGCTTCTGGCTCAGAGCAGTACTTC. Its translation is CASSVASGSEQYF.

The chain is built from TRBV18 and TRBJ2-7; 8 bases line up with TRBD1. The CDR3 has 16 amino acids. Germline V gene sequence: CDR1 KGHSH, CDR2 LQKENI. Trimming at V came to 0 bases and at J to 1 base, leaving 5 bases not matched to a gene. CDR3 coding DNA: TGTGCCAGCTCACCACCGGCAGGGGGCTGGTCCTACGAGCAGTACTTC. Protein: CASSPPAGGWSYEQYF.

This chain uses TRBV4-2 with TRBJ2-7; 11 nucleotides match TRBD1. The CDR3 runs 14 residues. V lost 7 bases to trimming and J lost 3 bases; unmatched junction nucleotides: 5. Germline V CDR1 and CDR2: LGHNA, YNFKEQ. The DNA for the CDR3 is TGTGCCAGCACTCCGGACAGGGGGCTCTACGAGCAGTACTTC. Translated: CASTPDRGLYEQYF.

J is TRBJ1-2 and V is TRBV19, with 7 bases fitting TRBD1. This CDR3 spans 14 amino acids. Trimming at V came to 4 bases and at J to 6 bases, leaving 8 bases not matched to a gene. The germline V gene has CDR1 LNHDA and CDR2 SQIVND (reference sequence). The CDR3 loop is CASSTGTALDGYTF. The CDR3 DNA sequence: TGTGCCAGTAGTACCGGGACAGCTCTGGATGGCTACACCTTC.

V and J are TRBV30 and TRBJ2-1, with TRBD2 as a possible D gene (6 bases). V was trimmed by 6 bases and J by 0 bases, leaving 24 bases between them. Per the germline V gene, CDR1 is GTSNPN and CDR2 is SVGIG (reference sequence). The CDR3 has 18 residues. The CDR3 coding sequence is TGTGCCTGCCTAAACGGAATCAGGAGGGAGAGCTCCTACAATGAGCAGTTCTTC. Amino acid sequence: CACLNGIRRESSYNEQFF.

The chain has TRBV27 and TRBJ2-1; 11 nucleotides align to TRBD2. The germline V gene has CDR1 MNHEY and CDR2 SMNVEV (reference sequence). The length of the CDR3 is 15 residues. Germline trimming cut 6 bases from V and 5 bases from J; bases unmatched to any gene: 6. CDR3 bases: TGTGCCAGCAGCTCGGGACTAGCGGCTGACAATGAGCAGTTCTTC. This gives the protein CASSSGLAADNEQFF.